The clone carrying this TCR gamma chain came up a few times. No antigen is known for it. Germline-derived CDR1 and CDR2 are VENAVY and YDSYNSRV. The junction had 7 bases not matched to a gene; V was cut back by 3 bases and J by 5 bases. This CDR3 is 13 amino acids long. Thymocytes were sorted as CD3+ TCRVdelta1+ TCRVdelta2- after alphabeta T cell depletion. Sequences come from RNA converted to cDNA by reverse transcription. The CDR3 regions were amplified by multiplex PCR from V-gene primers to a constant-region primer. TCRdb used CATT to re-call clones from the multiplex PCR reads. The data hold 20,000 to 25,000 gamma-chain clones, with approximately 15% observed a single time. These data belong to a study of Vδ1+ human thymocytes. Study observations and caveats: Thymic TRG and TRD repertoires appeared highly polyclonal, with Gaussian CDR3 length distributions.

The material sequenced was Vdelta1+ gamma-delta thymocytes from the thymus. Subset: FACS-sorted CD3+ TCRalphabeta- TCRVdelta1+ TCRVdelta2- thymocytes. V and J are TRGV8 and TRGJ1 or TRGJ2. The TCR was taken from a child younger than two who had congenital heart surgery. CDR3 sequence (DNA): TGTGCCACCTGGGATCTCAGGAATTATAAGAAACTCTTT. Translated: CATWDLRNYKKLF.